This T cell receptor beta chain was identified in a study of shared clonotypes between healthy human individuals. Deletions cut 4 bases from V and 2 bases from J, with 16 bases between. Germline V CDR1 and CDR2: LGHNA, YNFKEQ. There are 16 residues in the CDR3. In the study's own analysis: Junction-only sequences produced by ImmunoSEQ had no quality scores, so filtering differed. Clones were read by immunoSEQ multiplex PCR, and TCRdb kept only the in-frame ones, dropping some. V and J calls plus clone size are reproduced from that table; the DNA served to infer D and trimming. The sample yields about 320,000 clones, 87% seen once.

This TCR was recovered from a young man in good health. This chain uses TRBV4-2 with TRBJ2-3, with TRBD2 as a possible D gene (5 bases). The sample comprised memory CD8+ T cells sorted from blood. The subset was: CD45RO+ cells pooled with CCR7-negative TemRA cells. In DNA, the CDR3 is TGTGCCAGCAGCCCTACCGGGGTGGCCCTCACAGATACGCAGTATTTT. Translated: CASSPTGVALTDTQYF.